The rows below give T cell receptor beta chains drawn from one sample of a study of OX40 agonist ivuxolimab in advanced cancers. Data came from immunoSEQ multiplex PCR; TCRdb stores just in-frame clones and leaves some out. The sample lists fewer than 30,000 clones, approximately 70% occurring once. The sequencing here drew on CD4+ or CD8+ T cells sorted from blood, taken in a trial of the OX40 agonist ivuxolimab. These receptors all stem from an adult with an advanced solid tumor such as melanoma, head and neck, liver or kidney cancer. Both conserved end residues are part of each CDR3. The D gene is left open where the match is weak. Part of the rows lack a size; the others show once, few, many or a class for expanded clones.

V gene	D gene	J gene	clone size	CDR3 protein	CDR3 DNA
TRBV16	-	TRBJ2-7	-	CASSGGGRESYEQYF	TGTGCCAGCAGCGGGGGGGGCAGGGAATCCTACGAGCAGTACTTC
TRBV6-1	-	TRBJ1-3	medium-sized	CASSEVGEAGNTIYF	TGTGCCAGCAGTGAAGTGGGGGAGGCTGGAAACACCATATATTTT
TRBV5-1	-	TRBJ2-7	few	CASSHRAALAGGNNYEQYF	TGCGCCAGCAGCCACCGGGCCGCGTTAGCTGGCGGAAACAACTACGAGCAGTACTTC
TRBV13	TRBD2	TRBJ2-5	-	CASSFRLAGGQETQYF	TGTGCCAGCAGCTTCCGACTAGCGGGGGGTCAGGAGACCCAGTACTTC
TRBV7-9	TRBD1	TRBJ2-7	-	CASSYGTGGIHEQYF	TGTGCCAGCAGCTACGGGACAGGGGGCATTCACGAGCAGTACTTC
TRBV11-3	-	TRBJ2-1	-	CASSLRGIYNEQFF	TGTGCCAGCAGCTTAAGAGGGATTTACAATGAGCAGTTCTTC
TRBV5-5	-	TRBJ2-7	-	CASSLEWYEQYF	TGTGCCAGCAGCTTGGAGTGGTACGAGCAGTACTTC
TRBV7-2	-	TRBJ2-1	-	CASSLGPGYNEQFF	TGTGCCAGCAGCTTAGGGCCGGGATACAATGAGCAGTTCTTC
TRBV9	TRBD2	TRBJ2-1	few	CASSTPRGLAGVGYNEQFF	TGTGCCAGCAGCACCCCCCGGGGACTAGCGGGGGTTGGATACAATGAGCAGTTCTTC
TRBV4-1	-	TRBJ2-1	-	CASSQAGLVNEQFF	TGCGCCAGCAGCCAAGCGGGCCTAGTAAATGAGCAGTTCTTC
TRBV29-1	TRBD2	TRBJ2-2	-	CSVRGLAGDSGGELFF	TGCAGCGTTCGTGGACTAGCGGGGGACTCCGGCGGGGAGCTGTTTTTT
TRBV5-6	-	TRBJ2-1	-	CASSRPTRNEQFF	TGTGCCAGCAGCCGGCCGACTCGGAATGAGCAGTTCTTC
TRBV11-2	-	TRBJ1-2	few	CASSLLHREGNYGYTF	TGTGCCAGCAGCTTACTCCACCGCGAAGGGAACTATGGCTACACCTTC
TRBV5-1	-	TRBJ1-1	-	CASSLAVYGNTEAFF	TGCGCCAGCAGCTTGGCCGTTTACGGCAACACTGAAGCTTTCTTT
TRBV7-8	TRBD2	TRBJ2-3	-	CASSSPRSLAGSGYTDTQYF	TGTGCCAGCAGCTCCCCACGGTCGCTAGCGGGGTCGGGTTACACAGATACGCAGTATTTT
TRBV10-1	-	TRBJ1-3	-	CASSASGTPGNTIYF	TGCGCCAGCAGTGCTTCCGGGACACCGGGAAACACCATATATTTT
TRBV15	TRBD1	TRBJ1-5	-	CATATGWNQPQHF	TGTGCCACAGCGACAGGGTGGAATCAGCCCCAGCATTTT
TRBV27	-	TRBJ2-1	-	CASSSRGLSYNEQFF	TGTGCCAGCAGTTCGCGCGGGTTATCCTACAATGAGCAGTTCTTC
TRBV7-9	TRBD2	TRBJ2-1	-	CASSPLAGGTEQFF	TGTGCCAGCAGCCCACTAGCGGGGGGGACTGAGCAGTTCTTC
TRBV7-8	-	TRBJ2-2	-	CASSRGSANTGELFF	TGTGCCAGCAGCAGAGGGTCCGCGAACACCGGGGAGCTGTTTTTT
TRBV28	-	TRBJ2-7	-	CASSPSGNVYEQYF	TGTGCCAGCAGTCCCTCCGGGAACGTGTACGAGCAGTACTTC
TRBV13	-	TRBJ1-1	-	CASSLASRTEAFF	TGTGCCAGCAGTCTAGCCTCGCGCACTGAAGCTTTCTTT
TRBV11-2	-	TRBJ2-7	once	CASRGGHSYEQYF	TGTGCCAGCAGGGGGGGGCACTCCTACGAGCAGTACTTC
TRBV11-2	TRBD1	TRBJ2-6	-	CASSGPQGINGANVLTF	TGTGCCAGCAGCGGCCCACAGGGGATTAATGGGGCCAACGTCCTGACTTTC
TRBV28	-	TRBJ1-5	once	CASSFMGSYGDQPQHF	TGTGCCAGCAGTTTCATGGGGAGTTACGGTGATCAGCCCCAGCATTTT
TRBV5-6	-	TRBJ2-1	-	CASSLGTNNEQFF	TGTGCCAGCAGCTTGGGGACCAATAATGAGCAGTTCTTC
TRBV11-1	-	TRBJ1-5	-	CASSLVEGSGQPQHF	TGTGCCAGCAGCTTAGTGGAAGGTTCCGGTCAGCCCCAGCATTTT
TRBV28	TRBD2	TRBJ2-7	-	CASSRPGTSYEQYF	TGTGCCAGCAGCCGCCCCGGGACTAGCTACGAGCAGTACTTC
TRBV11-2	-	TRBJ2-7	-	CASSLYSGYEQYF	TGTGCCAGCAGCTTATACAGTGGCTACGAGCAGTACTTC
TRBV19	-	TRBJ2-7	-	CASSIKGRGFDEQYF	TGTGCCAGTAGTATAAAGGGAAGGGGCTTCGACGAGCAGTACTTC
TRBV30	-	TRBJ1-2	-	CAWSISGNLGGNGYTF	TGTGCCTGGAGTATTTCAGGGAACCTCGGAGGGAATGGCTACACCTTC
TRBV27	TRBD2	TRBJ2-3	-	CATHLTGGRTDTQYF	TGTGCCACGCACCTAACGGGAGGCCGCACAGATACGCAGTATTTT
TRBV11-2	-	TRBJ2-3	-	CASSRDFTDTQYF	TGTGCCAGCAGCAGGGACTTCACAGATACGCAGTATTTT
TRBV6-5	TRBD1	TRBJ1-6	-	CASDRGYNSPLHF	TGTGCCAGCGACAGGGGATATAATTCACCCCTCCACTTT
TRBV5-8	-	TRBJ1-5	-	CASSLVGMGNQPQHF	TGTGCCAGCAGCCTCGTGGGGATGGGCAATCAGCCCCAGCATTTT
TRBV6-6	TRBD1	TRBJ2-7	-	CASSSPGQGDNEQYF	TGTGCCAGCAGTTCCCCGGGACAGGGCGATAACGAGCAGTACTTC
TRBV9	-	TRBJ2-1	-	CASSPRGPEVYNEQFF	TGTGCCAGCAGCCCCCGTGGGCCCGAAGTCTACAATGAGCAGTTCTTC
TRBV7-8	-	TRBJ2-3	-	CASSLNPGWSTDTQYF	TGTGCCAGCAGCTTAAACCCGGGTTGGAGCACAGATACGCAGTATTTT
TRBV28	TRBD1	TRBJ2-2	-	CASSLGTVNTGELFF	TGTGCCAGCAGTTTAGGGACAGTTAACACCGGGGAGCTGTTTTTT
TRBV11-3	TRBD1	TRBJ1-1	-	CASSLNRGAFF	TGTGCCAGCAGCTTAAACAGGGGTGCTTTCTTT
TRBV2	TRBD2	TRBJ2-2	-	CASRALWSGDTGELFF	TGTGCCAGCAGGGCGCTATGGAGCGGGGACACCGGGGAGCTGTTTTTT
TRBV6-5	-	TRBJ2-5	-	CASSYLWGETQYF	TGTGCCAGCAGTTACTTATGGGGAGAGACCCAGTACTTC
TRBV6-5	-	TRBJ2-3	-	CASSSGFSTDTQYF	TGTGCCAGCAGTTCGGGGTTTAGCACAGATACGCAGTATTTT
TRBV13	-	TRBJ2-5	-	CASSRTSWETQYF	TGTGCCAGCAGCCGCACGTCGTGGGAGACCCAGTACTTC
TRBV11-2	TRBD1	TRBJ2-2	-	CASSLTGDTGELFF	TGCGCCAGCAGCCTTACAGGGGATACCGGGGAGCTGTTTTTT
TRBV29-1	-	TRBJ1-6	-	CSVWTSAGALHF	TGCAGCGTTTGGACTTCGGCGGGGGCCCTCCACTTT
TRBV7-9	-	TRBJ2-3	-	CASSSSSTDTQYF	TGTGCCAGCAGCTCCAGTTCGACAGATACGCAGTATTTT
TRBV11-3	-	TRBJ2-5	-	CASSLVDGLETQYF	TGTGCCAGCAGCTTAGTTGACGGGTTAGAGACCCAGTACTTC
TRBV27	TRBD1	TRBJ1-1	-	CASRRQGLNTEAFF	TGTGCCAGCAGAAGACAGGGGCTGAACACTGAAGCTTTCTTT
TRBV11-3	-	TRBJ1-1	-	CASSRLNTEAFF	TGTGCCAGCAGCCGACTTAACACTGAAGCTTTCTTT
TRBV7-3	-	TRBJ2-1	-	CASSLGSEQFF	TGTGCCAGCAGCTTAGGGTCGGAGCAGTTCTTC
TRBV28	-	TRBJ2-7	once	CASSLGHPYEQYF	TGTGCCAGCAGTTTAGGACACCCATACGAGCAGTACTTC
TRBV27	-	TRBJ1-2	-	CASSSLLDVNYGYTF	TGTGCCAGCAGTTCCCTTCTGGATGTCAACTATGGCTACACCTTC
TRBV14	-	TRBJ2-7	few	CASTGRNSYEQYF	TGTGCCAGCACCGGCAGGAACTCCTACGAGCAGTACTTC
TRBV28	-	TRBJ2-1	-	CASSSSGFGEQFF	TGTGCCAGCAGTTCCTCAGGGTTCGGGGAGCAGTTCTTC